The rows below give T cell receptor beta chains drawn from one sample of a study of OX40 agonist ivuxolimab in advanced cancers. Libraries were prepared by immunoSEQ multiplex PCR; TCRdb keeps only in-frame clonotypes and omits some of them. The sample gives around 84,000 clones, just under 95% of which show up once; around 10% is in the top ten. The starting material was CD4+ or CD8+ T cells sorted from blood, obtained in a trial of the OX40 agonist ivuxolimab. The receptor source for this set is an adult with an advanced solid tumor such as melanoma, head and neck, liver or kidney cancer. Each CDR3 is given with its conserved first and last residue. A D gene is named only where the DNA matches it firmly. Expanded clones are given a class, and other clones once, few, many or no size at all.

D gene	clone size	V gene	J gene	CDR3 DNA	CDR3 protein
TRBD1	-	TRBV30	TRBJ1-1	TGTGCCTTGCTCCGGGACAGGGATCCTGAAGCTTTCTTT	CALLRDRDPEAFF
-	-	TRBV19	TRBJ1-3	TGTGCCAGTTCCGCCGCACTCAACTCTGGAAACACCATATATTTT	CASSAALNSGNTIYF
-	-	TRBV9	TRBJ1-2	TGTGCCAGCAGTGCCTTAATCTATGGCTACACCTTC	CASSALIYGYTF
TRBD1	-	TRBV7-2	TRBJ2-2	TGTGCCAGCAGCTTAGGCCGGGACAGAGGGGCCGGGGAGCTGTTTTTT	CASSLGRDRGAGELFF
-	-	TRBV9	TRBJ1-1	TGTGCCAGCAGCGAGGGTTTGGGAAACACTGAAGCTTTCTTT	CASSEGLGNTEAFF
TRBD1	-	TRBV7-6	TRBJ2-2	TGTGCCAGCAGACCCCGGGACAGGCTAAACACCGGGGAGCTGTTTTTT	CASRPRDRLNTGELFF
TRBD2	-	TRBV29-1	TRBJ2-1	TGCAGCGTCACCGGGACTAGCGGGCCCAATGAGCAGTTCTTC	CSVTGTSGPNEQFF
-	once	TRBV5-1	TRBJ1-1	TGCGCCAGCAGCCTATTCTTGGGCCTGAACACTGAAGCTTTCTTT	CASSLFLGLNTEAFF
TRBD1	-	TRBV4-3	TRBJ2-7	TGCGCCAGCAGCCAAATCGATACAGGGGGCTACGAGCAGTACTTC	CASSQIDTGGYEQYF
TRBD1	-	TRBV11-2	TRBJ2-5	TGTGCCAGCAGCTCCCGGGACAGGGTGGAGACCCAGTACTTC	CASSSRDRVETQYF
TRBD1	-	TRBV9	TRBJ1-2	TGTGCCAGCAGCGTTAGACCGGGACAGGGGGCGCCTTATGGCTACACCTTC	CASSVRPGQGAPYGYTF
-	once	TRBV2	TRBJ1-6	TGTGCCAGCAGTGAAGCGGGCAGTCTGTATTCACCCCTCCACTTT	CASSEAGSLYSPLHF
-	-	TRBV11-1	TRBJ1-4	TGTGCCAGCAGCTCCGTGAGGGGACCGACAACTAATGAAAAACTGTTTTTT	CASSSVRGPTTNEKLFF
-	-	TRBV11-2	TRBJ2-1	TGTGCCAGCAGCTTAGGAGGGGGGTCGAACCCGTTCTTC	CASSLGGGSNPFF
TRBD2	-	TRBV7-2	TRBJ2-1	TGTGCCAGCAGCCTTGGGACTAGCGGGGGCCTCTACAATGAGCAGTTCTTC	CASSLGTSGGLYNEQFF
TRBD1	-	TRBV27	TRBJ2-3	TGTGCCAGCAGCTGGACAGGGCAAGATACGCAGTATTTT	CASSWTGQDTQYF
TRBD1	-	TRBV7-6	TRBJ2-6	TGTGCCAGCAGCTTCATCTTTTGGGGACAGGGGGCGTCTGGGGCCAACGTCCTGACTTTC	CASSFIFWGQGASGANVLTF
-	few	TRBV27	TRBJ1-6	TGTGCCAGCAGTTCTGACACGTTTAATTCACCCCTCCACTTT	CASSSDTFNSPLHF
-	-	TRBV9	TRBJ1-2	TGTGCCAGCAGCGTAGCTACGGTTAACTATGGCTACACCTTC	CASSVATVNYGYTF
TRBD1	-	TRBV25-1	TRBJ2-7	TGTGCCAGCAGTGCCGACCCGGGACAGGGTTCCTACGAGCAGTACTTC	CASSADPGQGSYEQYF
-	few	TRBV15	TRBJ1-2	TGTGCCACCAGCAGAGATCCGGCGGGGGCAGTAGACTATGGCTACACCTTC	CATSRDPAGAVDYGYTF
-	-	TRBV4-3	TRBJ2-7	TGCGCCAGCAGCCAGGCACTTACGAGGGGGAGACACGAGCAGTACTTC	CASSQALTRGRHEQYF
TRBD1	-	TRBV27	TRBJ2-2	TGTGCCAGCAGTTTGACGGGACAGGGGGCAGGCGGGGAGCTGTTTTTT	CASSLTGQGAGGELFF
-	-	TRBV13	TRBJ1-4	TGTGCCAGCAGCTTAGTGGGTGAAAAACTGTTTTTT	CASSLVGEKLFF
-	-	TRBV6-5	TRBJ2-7	TGTGCCAGCAGGGGGGACGGGGACTACGAGCAGTACTTC	CASRGDGDYEQYF
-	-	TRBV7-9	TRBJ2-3	TGTGCCAGCAGAGATGGACGGGGCACAGATACGCAGTATTTT	CASRDGRGTDTQYF
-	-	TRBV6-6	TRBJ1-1	TGTGCCAGCAGTTACGGGGACACTGAAGCTTTCTTT	CASSYGDTEAFF
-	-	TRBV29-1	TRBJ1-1	TGCAGCGCTGCCCGGGGTTCGGGTCCCACTGAAGCTTTCTTT	CSAARGSGPTEAFF
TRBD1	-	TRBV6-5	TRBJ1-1	TGTGCCAGCAGTTATTCCAGGGGGAGGAACACTGAAGCTTTCTTT	CASSYSRGRNTEAFF
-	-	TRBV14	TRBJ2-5	TGTGCCAGCAGCTCCAGGGGGGGCGACCAAGAGACCCAGTACTTC	CASSSRGGDQETQYF
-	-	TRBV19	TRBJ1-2	TGTGCCAGTAGTATAGTCCGGGGGGACTATGGCTACACCTTC	CASSIVRGDYGYTF
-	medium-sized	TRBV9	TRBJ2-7	TGTGCCAGCAGCGGGGTAACAGGCTCCTACGAGCAGTACTTC	CASSGVTGSYEQYF
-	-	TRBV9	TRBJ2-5	TGTGCCAGCAGCGACGGACTGCTGTACCAAGAGACCCAGTACTTC	CASSDGLLYQETQYF
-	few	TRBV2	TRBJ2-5	TGTGCCAGCGGCGAGGGAGCTAGCTCTCAAGAGACCCAGTACTTC	CASGEGASSQETQYF
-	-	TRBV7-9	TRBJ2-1	TGTGCCAGCAGCTTAGCGGGTGGGCCGTACAATGAGCAGTTCTTC	CASSLAGGPYNEQFF
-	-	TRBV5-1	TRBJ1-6	TGCGCCAGCAGCTCTTCCAGCTTCCCTTCACCCCTCCACTTT	CASSSSSFPSPLHF
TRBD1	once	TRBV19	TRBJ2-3	TGTGCCAGTAGTGTAAACAGGGGGTGGGAGGAGGATACGCAGTATTTT	CASSVNRGWEEDTQYF
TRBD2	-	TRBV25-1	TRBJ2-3	TGTGCCAGCAGTGAATCGGATAGCGGGAGCACAGATACGCAGTATTTT	CASSESDSGSTDTQYF
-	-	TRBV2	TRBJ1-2	TGTGCCAGCAGTTTAGACAGAAACTATGGCTACACCTTC	CASSLDRNYGYTF
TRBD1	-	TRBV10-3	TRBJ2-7	TGTGCCATCAGTGAGTTAGGGACAGGGTCCTACGAGCAGTACTTC	CAISELGTGSYEQYF
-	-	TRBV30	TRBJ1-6	TGTGCCTGGAGCTTACTTCGTAGGTCACCCCTCCACTTT	CAWSLLRRSPLHF
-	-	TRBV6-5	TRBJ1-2	TGTGCCAGCAGTACCTACAGGGATAGCTATGGCTACACCTTC	CASSTYRDSYGYTF
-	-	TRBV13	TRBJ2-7	TGTGCCAGCACCCCCCCATGGGGCGGGGTGACCTACGAGCAGTACTTC	CASTPPWGGVTYEQYF
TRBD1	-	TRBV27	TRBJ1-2	TGTGCCAGCAGTATGGGACAGATCGGAGCTAACTATGGCTACACCTTC	CASSMGQIGANYGYTF